This TCR beta chain stems from a study of blood T cell repertoires in COVID-19. The overall study: Acute and convalescent COVID-19 specimens originated in the United States, Italy and Spain.

Original processing methods: Reference gene primer amplification yielded estimated nucleated cell counts. Repertoires were generated with immunoSEQ multiplex PCR, while TCRdb's copy carries only in-frame clones and drops some. V, J and clone size are those of that table, while D and trimming were read from the DNA. This table holds some 40,000 clones, more than 80% found once. There are 15 residues in the CDR3. J lost 4 bases, V lost 3 bases, and 4 bases had no gene match. CDR1 is LNHDA and CDR2 is SQIVND in the germline V gene (reference sequence). The sample consisted of peripheral blood. The chain recombines TRBV19 with TRBJ1-5, with 9 bases identical to TRBD1. This clonotype was obtained from a human donor in a cohort sampled during active or convalescent COVID-19. The donor label of this sample is uncertain. CDR3 residues: CASSIPGTGNQPQHF. CDR3 DNA: TGTGCCAGTAGTATCCCAGGGACAGGGAATCAGCCCCAGCATTTT.